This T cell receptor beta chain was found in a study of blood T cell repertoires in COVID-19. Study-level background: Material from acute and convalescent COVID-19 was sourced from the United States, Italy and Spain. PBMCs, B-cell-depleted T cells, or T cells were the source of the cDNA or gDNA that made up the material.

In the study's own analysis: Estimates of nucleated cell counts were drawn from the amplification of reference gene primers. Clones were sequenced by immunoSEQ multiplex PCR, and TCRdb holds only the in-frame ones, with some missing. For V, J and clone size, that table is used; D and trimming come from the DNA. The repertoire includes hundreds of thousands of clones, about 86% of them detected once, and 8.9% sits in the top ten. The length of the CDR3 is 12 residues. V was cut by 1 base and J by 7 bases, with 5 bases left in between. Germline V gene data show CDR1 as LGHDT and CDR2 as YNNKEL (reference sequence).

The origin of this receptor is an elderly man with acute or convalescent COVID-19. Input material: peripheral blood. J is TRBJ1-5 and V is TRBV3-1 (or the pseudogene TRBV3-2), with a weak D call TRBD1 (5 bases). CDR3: CASSQGTQPQHF. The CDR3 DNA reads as TGTGCCAGCAGCCAAGGGACACAGCCCCAGCATTTT.